These T cell receptor beta chains were read from a single sample in a study of cytomegalovirus exposure and HLA in healthy donors. Some clones are missing from TCRdb's copy, which holds only in-frame ones; the method was immunoSEQ multiplex PCR. The profile covers 150,000 to 200,000 clones, with 77% appearing a single time and about 1.5% taken by the ten largest. The source material was PBMCs. Receptors originate from a woman between 25 and 40 years old in good health and CMV-seronegative. The CDR3 runs from the conserved cysteine through the conserved F or W. D genes are given only for firm matches. Clone sizes are given selectively: once, few, many, or a class where the clone is expanded.

CASRPGCPNTEAFF,TGTGCCAGCAGGCCAGGGTGTCCGAACACTGAAGCTTTCTTT,TRBV6-9,-,14,TRBJ1-1,-
CASSLATSGLDNEQFF,TGCGCCAGCAGCTTGGCTACTAGCGGCCTGGACAATGAGCAGTTCTTC,TRBV5-1,TRBD2,16,TRBJ2-1,-
CASSGRGGGADQPQHF,TGTGCCAGCAGCGGTCGTGGGGGGGGCGCGGATCAGCCCCAGCATTTT,TRBV9,-,16,TRBJ1-5,-
CASSANTGEADTQYF,TGTGCCAGCAGCGCAAACACAGGGGAAGCGGATACGCAGTATTTT,TRBV9,TRBD1,15,TRBJ2-3,-
CASSLGGPRTGSNGELFF,TGTGCCAGCAGTCTGGGGGGCCCCCGGACAGGTTCTAACGGGGAGCTGTTTTTT,TRBV28,-,18,TRBJ2-2,-
CASRKSVNSFNSPLHF,TGTGCCAGCAGGAAAAGTGTAAACAGTTTCAATTCACCCCTCCACTTT,TRBV6-4,-,16,TRBJ1-6,once
CASRITGSTEAFF,TGCGCCAGCAGGATCACAGGGAGCACTGAAGCTTTCTTT,TRBV5-1,-,13,TRBJ1-1,few
CASSLGTGAGGTEAFF,TGTGCCAGCAGCTTAGGGACAGGGGCAGGGGGTACTGAAGCTTTCTTT,TRBV7-2,TRBD1,16,TRBJ1-1,-
CASRRDSLNTGELFF,TGTGCCAGCAGACGGGACTCCCTGAACACCGGGGAGCTGTTTTTT,TRBV27,-,15,TRBJ2-2,-
CASSSTVNTEAFF,TGTGCCAGTAGTTCGACAGTGAACACTGAAGCTTTCTTT,TRBV19,-,13,TRBJ1-1,-
CASSGDSSTEAFF,TGTGCCAGCAGCGGTGACAGTAGTACTGAAGCTTTCTTT,TRBV5-4,-,13,TRBJ1-1,-
CASRPHRGRGYGYTF,TGTGCCAGCAGGCCACACAGGGGGCGCGGCTATGGCTACACCTTC,TRBV28,TRBD1,15,TRBJ1-2,-
CASSKNRGLSNQPQHF,TGTGCCAGTAGCAAGAACAGGGGACTTAGCAATCAGCCCCAGCATTTT,TRBV19,TRBD1,16,TRBJ1-5,-
CASSPRGGASEAFF,TGTGCCAGCAGCCCCCGGGGAGGAGCATCTGAAGCTTTCTTT,TRBV9,-,14,TRBJ1-1,once
CASSPGGVYGYTF,TGTGCCAGCAGCCCAGGGGGCGTCTATGGCTACACCTTC,TRBV7-3,TRBD1,13,TRBJ1-2,-
CASSYAGENTEAFF,TGTGCCAGCAGTTACGCCGGGGAGAACACTGAAGCTTTCTTT,TRBV6-6,-,14,TRBJ1-1,-
CASSLTGINQPQHF,TGTGCCAGCAGTTTGACAGGAATCAATCAGCCCCAGCATTTT,TRBV27,-,14,TRBJ1-5,-
CASSLQGNYGYTF,TGTGCCAGCAGTTTACAGGGAAACTATGGCTACACCTTC,TRBV27,-,13,TRBJ1-2,-
CASSLGQGLEAFF,TGTGCCAGCAGTCTTGGACAGGGGCTCGAAGCTTTCTTT,TRBV2,TRBD1,13,TRBJ1-1,-
CASSLSPGGGTDTQYF,TGTGCCAGCAGCTTAAGTCCAGGGGGCGGTACAGATACGCAGTATTTT,TRBV7-2,TRBD1,16,TRBJ2-3,-
CASSYSADQPQHF,TGTGCCAGCAGTTACTCGGCGGATCAGCCCCAGCATTTT,TRBV6-6,-,13,TRBJ1-5,-
CASSRSLGLSTDTQYF,TGTGCCAGCAGCCGCTCTTTGGGACTAAGCACAGATACGCAGTATTTT,TRBV5-4,TRBD2,16,TRBJ2-3,once
CASDPAGGNQPQHF,TGTGCCAGCGACCCGGCGGGCGGCAATCAGCCCCAGCATTTT,TRBV19,-,14,TRBJ1-5,few
CASSPQLRDRGGVGF,TGTGCCAGCAGCCCCCAGCTCCGGGACAGGGGCGGAGTCGGCTTC,TRBV7-2,TRBD1,15,TRBJ1-2,-
CASSQEGGEQYF,TGTGCCAGCAGCCAAGAGGGGGGGGAGCAGTACTTC,TRBV14,TRBD2,12,TRBJ2-7,few
CASSKVYSRQGAVGETQYF,TGTGCCAGCAGCAAAGTCTATTCGCGACAGGGGGCTGTAGGAGAGACCCAGTACTTC,TRBV21-1,-,19,TRBJ2-5,-
CASSQEGPSYEQYF,TGCGCCAGCAGCCAAGAGGGCCCGTCCTACGAGCAGTACTTC,TRBV4-3,-,14,TRBJ2-7,-
CASSLGGLYNEQFF,TGCGCCAGCAGCTTGGGGGGCCTCTACAATGAGCAGTTCTTC,TRBV5-1,-,14,TRBJ2-1,once
CASGGGTEAFF,TGTGCCAGCGGGGGAGGGACTGAAGCTTTCTTT,TRBV7-9,-,11,TRBJ1-1,few
CASSSLAGGPADTQYF,TGTGCCAGCAGCTCACTAGCGGGGGGGCCCGCAGATACGCAGTATTTT,TRBV5-6,TRBD2,16,TRBJ2-3,-
CSVGRTNTEAFF,TGCAGCGTTGGGAGGACGAACACTGAAGCTTTCTTT,TRBV29-1,-,12,TRBJ1-1,-
CASSMDFMDYEQYF,TGTGCCAGCTCGATGGACTTTATGGACTACGAGCAGTACTTC,TRBV18,-,14,TRBJ2-7,few
CASSIQGSYNEQFF,TGTGCCAGTAGTATACAGGGTTCCTACAATGAGCAGTTCTTC,TRBV19,-,14,TRBJ2-1,-
CASTARSYNSPLHF,TGTGCCAGTACAGCGCGATCCTATAATTCACCCCTCCACTTT,TRBV19,-,14,TRBJ1-6,-
CASSLGFGTPTGYTF,TGCGCCAGCAGCTTGGGGTTTGGGACACCAACAGGCTACACCTTC,TRBV5-1,-,15,TRBJ1-2,-
CASSFIEKLFF,TGTGCCAGCAGTTTCATTGAAAAACTGTTTTTT,TRBV28,-,11,TRBJ1-4,-
CASSSRVDTIYF,TGTGCCAGCAGTTCCCGAGTAGACACCATATATTTT,TRBV6-5,-,12,TRBJ1-3,-
CASSGSSYEQYF,TGTGCCAGCAGTGGGAGCTCCTACGAGCAGTACTTC,TRBV28,-,12,TRBJ2-7,-
CASSKRQANTEAFF,TGTGCCAGCAGCAAGCGGCAGGCGAACACTGAAGCTTTCTTT,TRBV7-6,-,14,TRBJ1-1,-
CASNPLGISGNTIYF,TGTGCCAGCAACCCGCTAGGCATCTCTGGAAACACCATATATTTT,TRBV9,-,15,TRBJ1-3,-
CATSRDRGSSGNTIYF,TGTGCCACCAGCAGAGATCGGGGAAGCTCTGGAAACACCATATATTTT,TRBV15,-,16,TRBJ1-3,-
CASTLTRESTGELFF,TGTGCCAGCACCCTGACGCGGGAGAGCACCGGGGAGCTGTTTTTT,TRBV27,TRBD2,15,TRBJ2-2,few